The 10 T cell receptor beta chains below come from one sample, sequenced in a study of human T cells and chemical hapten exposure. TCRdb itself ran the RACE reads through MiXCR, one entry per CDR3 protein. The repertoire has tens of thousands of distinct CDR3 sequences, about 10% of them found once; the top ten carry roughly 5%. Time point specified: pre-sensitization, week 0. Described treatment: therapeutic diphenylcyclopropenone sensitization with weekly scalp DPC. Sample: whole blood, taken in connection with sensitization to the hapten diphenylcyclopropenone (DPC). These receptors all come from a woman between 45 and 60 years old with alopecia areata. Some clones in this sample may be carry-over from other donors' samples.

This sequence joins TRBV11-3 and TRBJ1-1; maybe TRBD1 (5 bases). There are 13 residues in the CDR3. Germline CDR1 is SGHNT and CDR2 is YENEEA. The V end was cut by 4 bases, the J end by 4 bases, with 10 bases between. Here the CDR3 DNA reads TGTGCCAGCAGCTACACAGGAGGCACTGAAGCTTTCTTT. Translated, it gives CASSYTGGTEAFF.

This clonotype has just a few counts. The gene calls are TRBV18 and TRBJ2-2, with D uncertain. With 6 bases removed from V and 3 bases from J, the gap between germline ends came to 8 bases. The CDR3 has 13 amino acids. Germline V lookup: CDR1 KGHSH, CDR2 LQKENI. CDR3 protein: CASSLDYTGELFF. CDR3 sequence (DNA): TGTGCCAGCTCCCTCGATTACACCGGGGAGCTGTTTTTT.

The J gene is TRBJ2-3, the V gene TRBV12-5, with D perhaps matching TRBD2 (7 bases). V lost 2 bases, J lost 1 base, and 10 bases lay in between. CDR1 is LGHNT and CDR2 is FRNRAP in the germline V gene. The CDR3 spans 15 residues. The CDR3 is CASGLMGGRTDTQYF. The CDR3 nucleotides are TGTGCTAGTGGTTTGATGGGGGGGCGCACAGATACGCAGTATTTT. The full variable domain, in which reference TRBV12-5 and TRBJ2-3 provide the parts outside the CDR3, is DARVTQTPRHKVTEMGQEVTMRCQPILGHNTVFWYRQTMMQGLELLAYFRNRAPLDDSGMPKDRFSAEMPDATLATLKIQPSEPRDSAVYFCASGLMGGRTDTQYFGPGTRLTVL.

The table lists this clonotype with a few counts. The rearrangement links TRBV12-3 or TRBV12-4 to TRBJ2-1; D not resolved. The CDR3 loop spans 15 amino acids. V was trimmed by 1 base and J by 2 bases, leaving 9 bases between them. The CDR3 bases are TGTGCCAGCAGTTTAGAAGGAAAAACCTACAATGAGCAGTTCTTC. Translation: CASSLEGKTYNEQFF.

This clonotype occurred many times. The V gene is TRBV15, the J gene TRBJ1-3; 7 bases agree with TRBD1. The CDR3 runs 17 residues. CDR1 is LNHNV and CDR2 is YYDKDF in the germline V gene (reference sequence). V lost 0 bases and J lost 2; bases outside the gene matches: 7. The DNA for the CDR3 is TGTGCCACCAGCAGAGAGGACAGGCCCGGAGCTGGAAACACCATATATTTT. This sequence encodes CATSREDRPGAGNTIYF.

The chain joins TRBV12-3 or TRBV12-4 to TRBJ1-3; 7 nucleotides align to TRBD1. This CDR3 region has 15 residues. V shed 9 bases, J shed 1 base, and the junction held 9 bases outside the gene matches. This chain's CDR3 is CASKHRGISGNTIYF. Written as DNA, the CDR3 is TGTGCCAGTAAACACAGGGGAATATCTGGAAACACCATATATTTT.

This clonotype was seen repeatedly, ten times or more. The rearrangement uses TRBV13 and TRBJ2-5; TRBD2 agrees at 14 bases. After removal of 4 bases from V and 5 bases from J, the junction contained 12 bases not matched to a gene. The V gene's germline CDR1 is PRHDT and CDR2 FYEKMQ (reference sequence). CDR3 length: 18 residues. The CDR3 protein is CASSYAEGLAGARETQYF. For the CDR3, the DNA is TGTGCCAGCAGCTACGCTGAGGGACTAGCGGGGGCGAGGGAGACCCAGTACTTC.

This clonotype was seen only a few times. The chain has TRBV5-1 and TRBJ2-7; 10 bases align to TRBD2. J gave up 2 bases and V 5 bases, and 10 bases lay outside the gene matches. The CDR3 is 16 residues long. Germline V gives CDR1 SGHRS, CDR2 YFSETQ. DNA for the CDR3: TGCGCCAGCAGACGTATAGCGGGAGGCCCTACCTACGAGCAGTACTTC. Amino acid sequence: CASRRIAGGPTYEQYF.

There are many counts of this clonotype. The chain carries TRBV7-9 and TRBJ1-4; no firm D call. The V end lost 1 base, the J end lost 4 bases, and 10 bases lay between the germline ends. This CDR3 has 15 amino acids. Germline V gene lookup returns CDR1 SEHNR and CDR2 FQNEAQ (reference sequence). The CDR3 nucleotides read TGTGCCAGCAGCTTAGGTGGATTTCTTAATGAAAAACTGTTTTTT. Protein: CASSLGGFLNEKLFF.

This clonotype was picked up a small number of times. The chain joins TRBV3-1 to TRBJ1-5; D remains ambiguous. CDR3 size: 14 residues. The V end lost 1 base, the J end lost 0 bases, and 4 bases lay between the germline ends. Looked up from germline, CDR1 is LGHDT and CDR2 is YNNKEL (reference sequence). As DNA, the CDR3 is TGTGCCAGCAGCCAAGGGAGTAGCAATCAGCCCCAGCATTTT. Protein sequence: CASSQGSSNQPQHF. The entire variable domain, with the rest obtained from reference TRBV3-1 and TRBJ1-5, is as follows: DTAVSQTPKYLVTQMGNDKSIKCEQNLGHDTMYWYKQDSKKFLKIMFSYNNKELIINETVPNRFSPKSPDKAHLNLHINSLELGDSAVYFCASSQGSSNQPQHFGDGTRLSIL.